This TCR beta chain was sequenced in a study of shared clonotypes between healthy human individuals (dated by TCRdb to about 2020). A note on the overall study: Three men and a couple of women, aged 18 to 49 years, made up the cohort. For each donor, CD4 naive and CD4 memory were each run on three plates, CD8 naive on two plates, and CD8 memory on one plate. Blood TCR repertoires of 5 or 6 healthy adults were deeply sequenced to estimate repertoire size and the extent of clonotype sharing between individuals. Between about 0.8 and 9.5 billion PBMCs per donor were obtained by leukapheresis. Libraries were prepared and TCR repertoires were sequenced by different laboratories using diverse techniques, in order to increase sequencing depth and limit assay-specific biases. Results the study describes overall, beyond this receptor: Sampling was restricted to blood, and TCR repertoires in tissue are likely to differ from TCR repertoires in blood. Based on pairwise subsampling, the degree of clonotype sharing among donors was expected to be affected by sequencing depth. Rarefaction of sorted-subset datasets indicated incomplete sequencing despite the large sequencing depth. Sharing across a few donors was observed for approximately 5% of naive CD4, 3% to 3.5% of naive CD8, over 2% of memory CD4, and roughly 0.4% of memory CD8 clonotypes. Estimated clonotype richness was generally larger for naive than for memory subsets. Compared with non-shared clonotypes, clonotypes shared by all four sorted-subset donors had higher generation probabilities. Because the study included a small number of donors, the genetic and exposure-history diversity represented was limited.

CD8 naive samples were obtained by positive selection for CCR7 among CD45RO-negative cells, yielding a CD45RA+CCR7+ population from which TemRA cells were excluded. The donors were healthy, HIV-negative adults with no recently reported acute infections or vaccinations. Only Caucasian adults living in Nashville, Tennessee, USA were represented among the donors. After blood collection by leukapheresis, PBMCs were isolated using Ficoll-Histopaque density gradient centrifugation and then cryopreserved in the vapor phase of liquid nitrogen. Analytical flow cytometry was used to check the purity and quantity of every magnetically sorted T cell population. Each sorted fraction had its genomic DNA isolated and then quantified by UV absorbance on a Nanodrop 2000c. Using the deep immunoSEQ assay, TCR CDR3 regions were amplified from genomic DNA by multiplex PCR. For each cell subset, the extracted genomic DNA was distributed evenly across all wells of several immunoSEQ 96-well plates, and each plate served as one replicate. For sorted subsets, about 210 ng of genomic DNA, equivalent to 30,000 or so T cell genomes, went into each replicate PCR. Purified libraries were quantified with a Qubit 3.0 fluorometer, sized on a Bioanalyzer 2100, and re-quantified with the KAPA Library Quantification kit. A separate single-read 150-cycle Illumina NextSeq 550 flow cell was used to sequence each immunoSEQ 96-well plate. In the source study's methods: The immunoSEQ output contained only junctional sequences without quality scores, so filtering could not match that applied to full-length reads. To assign V/J genes and CDR3, sequences were annotated against IMGT germline references using PyIR, a Python wrapper for IgBLAST v1.9. Reads with weak V/J assignments (E-value above 1e-6), missing CDR3, stop codons, out-of-frame junctions, or ambiguous translated residues were removed. A V3J clonotype was defined by an identical inferred V gene, J gene, and CDR3 amino acid sequence. The percentage overlap between two repertoires was calculated by dividing the number of shared unique clonotypes by the size of the smaller repertoire. RTK rarefaction, the Chao1 estimator, and Recon v2.1 estimates of unobserved clonotypes were used to assess repertoire richness. Generation probabilities for all TCRbeta clonotypes obtained by the gDNA method from several donors were computed using OLGA. TCRdb took this table from immuneACCESS and kept in-frame rearrangements with V and J called. Such tables lack part of the clones; where checked against another copy, unresolved V genes explain under half of the gap, and the rest is unexplained. The V and J calls and clone size are taken from that table; D and trimming were inferred from the DNA. This sample lists more than 2 million clones; 80% to 95% were detected once. Around 1.7% of the sample lies in the top ten.

In the case of this clone: Which antigen it targets is not known. No much larger clonotype is one base removed from it; base qualities were not supplied.

The sequence was collected from a man aged 18 to 30 in good health. Some clones in this sample may be carry-over from other donors' samples. Source material: naive CD8+ T cells from PBMCs. What the cell subset or site label conveys for this sample: CD45RA+CCR7+.

The DNA sequence follows: TGTGCCAGCACCCCCCTGGGACGGGATCCCTACAATGAGCAGTTCTTC. It translates to CASTPLGRDPYNEQFF. The sequence is built from TRBV25-1 and TRBJ2-1, with the D gene tentatively TRBD1 or TRBD2, based on 5 matching bases in each. Trimming takes 7 bases from V and 2 bases from J, and the germline ends sit 18 bases apart. Reading the germline V gene gives CDR1 MGHDK and CDR2 SYGVNS. The CDR3 starts with the cysteine, ends with the phenylalanine, and has 16 residues. Only the CDR3 portion is preserved as DNA: 48 bases, with reading frame beginning at the first base.